Below, 31 T cell receptor beta chains from the same sample are listed, as sequenced in a study of blood T cell repertoires in COVID-19. Some clones are missing from TCRdb's copy, which holds only in-frame ones; the method was immunoSEQ multiplex PCR. The sample lists some 260,000 clones, 86% occurring once. Sequencing was carried out using PBMCs or T cells enriched from blood (not recorded which). The receptors originated from a man aged 35 to 55 who had recovered from COVID-19.

This chain joins TRBV19 and TRBJ2-5; TRBD1 aligns across 7 bases. In germline, CDR1 is LNHDA, CDR2 SQIVND (reference sequence). Germline trimming cut 3 bases from V and 2 bases from J; bases unmatched to any gene: 3. This CDR3 contains 14 residues. In DNA form, the CDR3 reads TGTGCCAGTAGTATCACCAGGGGGCAAGAGACCCAGTACTTC. Protein product: CASSITRGQETQYF.

The chain joins TRBV6-5 to TRBJ1-2, with D maybe TRBD1 (6 bases). CDR3 length equals 13 residues. Germline lookup yields CDR1 MNHEY and CDR2 SVGAGI. V lost 6 bases and J 3 bases, leaving 11 bases between the germline ends. CDR3 in DNA: TGTGCCAGCAGGACGGACAGTTACTATGGCTACACCTTC. It codes for CASRTDSYYGYTF.

The V and J genes are TRBV12-5 and TRBJ2-7; 10 bases map to TRBD2. CDR1 is LGHNT and CDR2 is FRNRAP in the germline V gene. The length of the CDR3 is 19 residues. V gave up 0 bases and J gave up 1 base; unmatched junction bases: 12. Here the CDR3 reads CASGLVTGLGLAWSYEQYF. The CDR3 DNA is TGTGCTAGTGGTTTGGTAACCGGCCTGGGACTAGCGTGGTCCTACGAGCAGTACTTC.

The chain is built from TRBV5-6 and TRBJ1-6, with a tentative D call TRBD1 (5 bases). Germline V lookup: CDR1 SGHDT, CDR2 YYEEEE. The CDR3 is made up of 14 amino acids. Trimming removed 2 bases at V and 7 bases at J, with 10 bases between. This CDR3 is CASSFETVNSPLHF. The CDR3 coding sequence is TGTGCCAGCAGCTTTGAGACAGTAAATTCACCCCTCCACTTT. The variable domain in full, completed from reference TRBV5-6 and TRBJ1-6, reads DAGVTQSPTHLIKTRGQQVTLRCSPKSGHDTVSWYQQALGQGPQFIFQYYEEEERQRGNFPDRFSGHQFPNYSSELNVNALLLGDSALYLCASSFETVNSPLHFGNGTRLTVT.

The chain links TRBV19 to TRBJ2-1; 14 bases are a match to TRBD2. The CDR3 is 16 residues long. The germline gives CDR1 LNHDA, CDR2 SQIVND (reference sequence). The V gene end was trimmed by 6 bases and the J gene end by 8 bases; junction bases not matched to a gene: 9. CDR3 residues: CASRYPGLAGGYEQFF. The CDR3 DNA sequence: TGTGCCAGTAGGTACCCTGGACTAGCGGGAGGTTATGAGCAGTTCTTC.

This clone came up once. In DNA form, the CDR3 reads TGTGCCAGCGGGGATCCGGACAGGGACTATGGCTACACCTTC. Protein product: CASGDPDRDYGYTF. V is TRBV19 and J is TRBJ1-2; 8 bases fit TRBD1. CDR3 size: 14 residues. V was clipped by 9 bases and J by 3 bases; unmatched bases: 9. Germline V CDR1 and CDR2: LNHDA, SQIVND (reference sequence).

The J gene is TRBJ1-2, the V gene TRBV4-3; D might be TRBD1 (6 bases). Trimming pared 0 bases from V and 0 bases from J, leaving 8 bases between. The CDR3 extends over 15 amino acids. Germline V gene data show CDR1 as LGHNA and CDR2 as YSLEER. CDR3: CASSQERTANYGYTF. The CDR3 coding sequence is TGCGCCAGCAGCCAAGAACGGACAGCTAACTATGGCTACACCTTC.

V and J are TRBV5-4 and TRBJ2-7; TRBD2 agrees at 8 bases. Germline CDR1 SGHNT, CDR2 YYREEE (reference sequence). V lost 1 base to trimming and J lost 6 bases; unmatched junction nucleotides: 6. The CDR3 spans 14 residues. The CDR3 DNA is TGTGCCAGCAGCTTGTGGCTAGCGGGCCGCGAGCAGTACTTC. Protein: CASSLWLAGREQYF.

Only a few counts were recorded for this clone. CDR3 residues: CASSAFSSGGRGAETQYF. The CDR3, as DNA: TGTGCCAGCAGCGCCTTCTCTAGCGGGGGCCGAGGGGCGGAGACCCAGTACTTC. V usage is TRBV5-5 and J usage is TRBJ2-5; 10 bases are a match to TRBD2. Germline V gene sequence: CDR1 SGHKS, CDR2 YYEKEE (reference sequence). Trimming took 4 bases from V and 5 from J; bases not matched to a gene: 17. The CDR3 sequence is 18 residues long.

V is TRBV7-2 and J is TRBJ2-5; D is uncertain. The CDR3 is made up of 13 amino acids. CDR1 and CDR2 (germline): SGHTA, FQGNSA. Trimming cost V 3 bases and J 1 base, with 6 bases left between them. The CDR3 region has the DNA TGTGCCAGCAGCTTTGAGCTCCAAGAGACCCAGTACTTC. This encodes CASSFELQETQYF.

This chain connects TRBV5-1 to TRBJ2-1; 11 positions match TRBD2. There are 14 residues in the CDR3. CDR1 SGHRS and CDR2 YFSETQ come from the germline V gene. The V and J ends lost 3 bases and 6 bases, in that order; junction bases with no gene match: 2. The CDR3: CASSSGTSGNEQFF. Here the CDR3 DNA reads TGCGCCAGCAGCTCCGGGACTAGCGGCAATGAGCAGTTCTTC.

CDR3 bases: TGTGCCAGTAGTACCAGACTAGTAGGTGAGACCCAGTACTTC. Protein sequence: CASSTRLVGETQYF. This chain uses TRBV19 with TRBJ2-5, with a possible D match to TRBD2 (6 bases). This CDR3 has 14 residues. The V end lost 4 bases, the J end lost 5 bases, and 14 bases lay between the germline ends. Germline values: CDR1 LNHDA, CDR2 SQIVND (reference sequence).

The V gene is TRBV5-1, the J gene TRBJ2-7, with 11 bases matching TRBD1. This CDR3 region has 17 residues. Trimming at V came to 2 bases and at J to 5 bases, leaving 12 bases not matched to a gene. Germline values: CDR1 SGHRS, CDR2 YFSETQ. The CDR3 region has the DNA TGCGCCAGCAGCTTAGGACAGGGGGCCTACGAGTCCAACGAGCAGTACTTC. It is translated as CASSLGQGAYESNEQYF.

The gene calls are TRBV4-3 and TRBJ1-4; the match to TRBD1 covers 8 bases. V shed 4 bases and J 5 bases; nucleotides not matched to a gene: 6. The germline CDR1 and CDR2 sequences are LGHNA and YSLEER. This CDR3 region has 15 residues. The CDR3 reads CASSPGSGGNEKLFF. CDR3 DNA sequence: TGCGCCAGCAGCCCCGGGTCAGGGGGCAATGAAAAACTGTTTTTT.

The V gene is TRBV28, the J gene TRBJ2-7; TRBD1 is a possible D gene (6 bases). V lost 3 bases, J lost 7 bases, and 28 bases lay in between. CDR1 and CDR2 from the germline V gene are MDHEN and SYDVKM. This CDR3 has 18 amino acids. The CDR3 nucleotides are TGTGCCAGCAGTTTTTTGTCCCGACAGGCTGTTTTGGCGAAAGAGCAGTACTTC. As protein: CASSFLSRQAVLAKEQYF.

This chain joins TRBV3-1 (or the pseudogene TRBV3-2) and TRBJ1-2, with 8 bases identical to TRBD1. Germline values: CDR1 LGHDT, CDR2 YNNKEL (reference sequence). V dropped 1 base and J dropped 4; count of bases not matched to a gene: 5. The CDR3 length is 15 residues. As DNA, the CDR3 is TGTGCCAGCAGCCAAGTGACAGGGGTGGGCTATGGCTACACCTTC. Amino acid sequence: CASSQVTGVGYGYTF.

The CDR3 bases are TGTGCCAGCTCAAGCGACACCGGGGAGCTGTTTTTT. Amino acid sequence: CASSSDTGELFF. J is TRBJ2-2 and V is TRBV18; D unclear. The CDR3 totals 12 residues. Germline loops: CDR1 KGHSH, CDR2 LQKENI. Deletions cut 5 bases from V and 3 bases from J, with 4 bases between.

This clone has only one observation. The gene calls are TRBV5-8 and TRBJ2-1; D might be TRBD2 (6 bases). The CDR3 has 16 amino acids. Germline V lookup: CDR1 SGHTS, CDR2 YDEGEE. Between the trimmed V and J ends, which lost 4 bases and 4 bases, there was a span of 18 bases. The CDR3 nucleotides are TGTGCCAGCAGCACCGAGCGGGCGACTTCGTACAATGAGCAGTTCTTC. Encoded protein: CASSTERATSYNEQFF.

This rearrangement joins TRBV15 to TRBJ1-6, with 8 bases identical to TRBD1. The CDR3 totals 14 residues. V trimming: 5 bases; J trimming: 9 bases; junction bases outside the gene matches: 6. Looked up from germline, CDR1 is LNHNV and CDR2 is YYDKDF (reference sequence). The CDR3 loop reads CATSSDRGSSPLHF. In DNA, the CDR3 is TGTGCCACCAGCTCTGACAGGGGAAGTTCACCCCTCCACTTT. Looking up the rest from reference TRBV15 and TRBJ1-6 gives the full variable domain: DAMVIQNPRYQVTQFGKPVTLSCSQTLNHNVMYWYQQKSSQAPKLLFHYYDKDFNNEADTPDNFQSRRPNTSFCFLDIRSPGLGDTAMYLCATSSDRGSSPLHFGNGTRLTVT.

The gene calls are TRBV5-8 and TRBJ1-2; TRBD1 aligns across 10 bases. This CDR3 spans 14 amino acids. The V gene end was trimmed by 7 bases and the J gene end by 8 bases; junction bases not matched to a gene: 11. The germline CDR1 and CDR2 sequences are SGHTS and YDEGEE. DNA of the CDR3: TGTGCCAGCCGATGGACAGGGGGATCCTCCGGCTACACCTTC. Protein: CASRWTGGSSGYTF.

The CDR3 bases are TGTGCCAGCCGTAACAGGGCAACTAATGAAAAACTGTTTTTT. Translated: CASRNRATNEKLFF. V gene TRBV6-5 combines with J gene TRBJ1-4; D is perhaps TRBD1 (6 bases). In germline, CDR1 is MNHEY, CDR2 SVGAGI. Trimming left V 8 bases short and J 0 bases short, with 10 bases between. The CDR3 length is 14 residues.

The rearrangement joins TRBV18 to TRBJ1-1, with TRBD1 matching over 8 bases. This CDR3 has 17 residues. The V gene's germline CDR1 is KGHSH and CDR2 LQKENI. Trimming at V came to 2 bases and at J to 1 base, leaving 9 bases not matched to a gene. CDR3 DNA sequence: TGTGCCAGCTCACCAAGGGCAGGGGGCGCCCGGAACACTGAAGCTTTCTTT. Its translation: CASSPRAGGARNTEAFF.

The V and J genes are TRBV7-3 and TRBJ1-4; 7 bases map to TRBD1. V lost 4 bases and J lost 0; bases outside the gene matches: 2. Per the germline V gene, CDR1 is SGHTA and CDR2 is FQGTGA. This CDR3 is 15 amino acids long. The CDR3 here is CASSSTGATNEKLFF. The CDR3 nucleotides are TGTGCCAGCAGCTCCACAGGGGCAACTAATGAAAAACTGTTTTTT.

The rearrangement uses TRBV7-9 and TRBJ1-4; TRBD1 aligns across 9 bases. V lost 6 bases to trimming and J lost 7 bases; unmatched junction nucleotides: 6. Looked up from germline, CDR1 is SEHNR and CDR2 is FQNEAQ (reference sequence). The CDR3 sequence is 14 residues long. CDR3 loop: CASSRDRAGEKLFF. The CDR3 region has the DNA TGTGCCAGCAGTCGGGACAGGGCGGGTGAAAAACTGTTTTTT.

This clone came up a few times. The chain carries TRBV10-1 and TRBJ1-1; 11 bases line up with TRBD1. V shed 8 bases, J shed 8 bases, and the junction held 4 bases outside the gene matches. CDR1 and CDR2 (germline): WNHNN, SYGVQD (reference sequence). CDR3 length equals 12 residues. The CDR3 DNA sequence: TGCGCCAGCGGGCGGACAGGGGGCGAAGCTTTCTTT. Translation gives CASGRTGGEAFF.

CDR3 protein: CASSLQGPRRADTQYF. The CDR3 bases are TGTGCCAGCAGCCTCCAAGGGCCTAGGAGGGCAGATACGCAGTATTTT. This chain uses TRBV28 with TRBJ2-3; possible D gene TRBD2, 6 bases. The CDR3 covers 16 residues. Germline values: CDR1 MDHEN, CDR2 SYDVKM. Trimming pared 6 bases from V and 4 bases from J, leaving 20 bases between.

The gene calls are TRBV6-1 and TRBJ1-2; the match to TRBD1 covers 7 bases. CDR1 and CDR2 (germline): MNHNS, SASEGT. The CDR3 is 15 amino acids. Trimming took 2 bases from V and 8 from J; bases not matched to a gene: 11. The CDR3 sequence is CASSERAGGTSGYTF. CDR3 nucleotides: TGTGCCAGCAGTGAAAGGGCAGGGGGAACATCCGGCTACACCTTC.

This clone was counted between two and nine times. The DNA for the CDR3 is TGTGCCAGCAGCTTACGGGTTCTCGGCGAGCAGTACTTC. It codes for CASSLRVLGEQYF. The chain uses TRBV7-9 and TRBJ2-7; D unclear. The CDR3 extends over 13 amino acids. Trimming shortened V by 2 bases and J by 6 bases, and 11 bases separated the two germline ends. Germline V lookup: CDR1 SEHNR, CDR2 FQNEAQ (reference sequence).

The chain couples TRBV7-9 to TRBJ2-7; TRBD2 matches 10 bases. Per the germline V gene, CDR1 is SEHNR and CDR2 is FQNEAQ (reference sequence). CDR3 size: 17 residues. V was pared by 5 bases and J by 5 bases, with 15 bases of the junction left unmatched. This CDR3 reads CASSIGGPSGSLNEQYF. The CDR3 DNA is TGTGCCAGCAGCATCGGGGGGCCTAGCGGGAGCTTAAACGAGCAGTACTTC.

V and J are TRBV7-3 and TRBJ1-2; D gene ambiguous. Trimming shortened V by 5 bases and J by 6 bases, and 16 bases separated the two germline ends. Germline CDR1 is SGHTA and CDR2 is FQGTGA. The CDR3 is 14 amino acids. CDR3 bases: TGTGCCAGCAGCCCCCCTGCAATGGAGGATGGCTACACCTTC. Its translation is CASSPPAMEDGYTF. Full variable domain (rest looked up from reference TRBV7-3 and TRBJ1-2): GAGVSQTPSNKVTEKGKYVELRCDPISGHTALYWYRQSLGQGPEFLIYFQGTGAADDSGLPNDRFFAVRPEGSVSTLKIQRTERGDSAVYLCASSPPAMEDGYTFGSGTRLTVV.

The J gene is TRBJ2-5, the V gene TRBV7-9, with TRBD1 matching 7 bases. The CDR3 is 15 residues long. The V gene end was trimmed by 4 bases and the J gene end by 2 bases; junction bases not matched to a gene: 7. CDR1 and CDR2 from the germline V gene are SEHNR and FQNEAQ (reference sequence). CDR3 sequence (DNA): TGTGCCAGCAGCTCCGGGACAGTCATACAAGAGACCCAGTACTTC. This translates into CASSSGTVIQETQYF.